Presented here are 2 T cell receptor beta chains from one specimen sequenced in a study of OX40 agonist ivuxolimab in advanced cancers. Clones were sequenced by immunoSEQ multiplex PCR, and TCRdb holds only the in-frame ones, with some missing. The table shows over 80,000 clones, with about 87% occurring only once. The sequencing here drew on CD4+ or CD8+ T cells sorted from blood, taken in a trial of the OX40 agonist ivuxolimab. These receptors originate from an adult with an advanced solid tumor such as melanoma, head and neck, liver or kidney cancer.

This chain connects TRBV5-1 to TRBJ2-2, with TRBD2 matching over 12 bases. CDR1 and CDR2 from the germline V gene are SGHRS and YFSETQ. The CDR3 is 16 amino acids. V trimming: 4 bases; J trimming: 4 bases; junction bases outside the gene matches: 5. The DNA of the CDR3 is TGCGCCAGCAGCACCTGGACTAGCGGGACCACCGGGGAGCTGTTTTTT. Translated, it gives CASSTWTSGTTGELFF.

The CDR3 region has the DNA TGTGCCAGCAGCCCCCGAGGCGCTCAGCCCCAGCATTTT. Its translation is CASSPRGAQPQHF. The gene calls are TRBV5-6 and TRBJ1-5; D unresolved. V lost 4 bases and J lost 6, with 11 bases in between. Per the germline V gene, CDR1 is SGHDT and CDR2 is YYEEEE. The CDR3 length is 13 residues.